The 6 T cell receptor beta chains presented below share a single source sample, sequenced in a study of radiation and T cells in renal cell carcinoma. Time point defined: blood 4 weeks post-SBRT, at nephrectomy. Treatment here: 15 Gy SBRT to primary tumor, nephrectomy 4 weeks later. Method: immunoSEQ multiplex PCR; TCRdb's copy keeps in-frame clones and lacks some. The sample records 150,000 to 200,000 clones, about nine tenths being singletons. Sequenced here: blood, sampled from a patient whose treatment included radiotherapy and nephrectomy. These receptors all stem from a woman in her fifties or sixties with renal cell carcinoma.

The chain combines TRBV7-9 with TRBJ2-1; D might be TRBD1 or TRBD2, each matching 5 bases. The germline V gene has CDR1 SEHNR and CDR2 FQNEAQ (reference sequence). The V and J ends lost 1 base and 8 bases respectively, with 9 bases between them. The CDR3 runs 13 residues. CDR3 sequence: CASSLGGVYEQFF. In DNA, the CDR3 is TGTGCCAGCAGCTTAGGAGGGGTCTATGAGCAGTTCTTC. The whole variable domain, filled in from reference TRBV7-9 and TRBJ2-1, reads DTGVSQNPRHKITKRGQNVTFRCDPISEHNRLYWYRQTLGQGPEFLTYFQNEAQLEKSRLLSDRFSAERPKGSFSTLEIQRTEQGDSAMYLCASSLGGVYEQFFGPGTRLTVL.

The chain has TRBV6-1 and TRBJ1-1, with TRBD1 as a possible D gene (6 bases). Trimming took 0 bases from V and 0 from J, leaving 17 bases between them. Germline V gene data show CDR1 as MNHNS and CDR2 as SASEGT. The CDR3 extends over 18 amino acids. CDR3 protein: CASSEAQGPLRVNTEAFF. CDR3 nucleotides: TGTGCCAGCAGTGAAGCGCAGGGGCCCCTACGAGTGAACACTGAAGCTTTCTTT.

The chain employs TRBV6-6 and TRBJ2-7; TRBD1 aligns across 9 bases. The CDR3 has 12 residues. After removal of 6 bases from V and 6 bases from J, the junction contained 3 bases not matched to a gene. Germline loops: CDR1 MNHNY, CDR2 SVGAGI (reference sequence). As DNA, the CDR3 is TGTGCCAGCAGGCTGGACAGGGGCGAGCAGTACTTC. As protein: CASRLDRGEQYF.

This sequence joins TRBV29-1 and TRBJ1-1; D not certain. Trimming cost V 4 bases and J 0 bases, with 6 bases left between them. The CDR3 length is 12 residues. Germline values: CDR1 SQVTM, CDR2 ANQGSEA. For the CDR3, the DNA is TGCAGCGTTGTCAGGATGAACACTGAAGCTTTCTTT. Translating it yields CSVVRMNTEAFF.

V is TRBV15 and J is TRBJ2-7, with TRBD2 matching over 14 bases. CDR1 and CDR2 (germline): LNHNV, YYDKDF (reference sequence). V lost 3 bases, J lost 4 bases, and 5 bases stayed unmatched. This CDR3 contains 16 residues. CDR3 region: CATSSPGTSGGYEQYF. In DNA, the CDR3 is TGTGCCACCAGCAGTCCCGGGACTAGCGGGGGATACGAGCAGTACTTC.

The V and J genes are TRBV6-6 and TRBJ1-4; D is uncertain. This CDR3 has 14 amino acids. Trimming pared 2 bases from V and 4 bases from J, leaving 8 bases between. Germline V gene sequence: CDR1 MNHNY, CDR2 SVGAGI (reference sequence). CDR3 bases: TGTGCCAGCAGTTACAAGGGCGATAATGAAAAACTGTTTTTT. Its translation is CASSYKGDNEKLFF.